The clone carrying this T cell receptor (beta chain) was counted at least ten times. Amplified TCR beta CDR3 regions came from RNA transcripts. Researchers ran a first-round RT-PCR on the TCR CDR3 using the HTBI primer set. TCRdb itself ran the multiplex PCR reads through MiXCR, one entry per CDR3 protein. The sample contains about 530,000 distinct CDR3 sequences, roughly a sixth of which appear only once. This record belongs to a study of T cells in Graves' hyperthyroidism and ophthalmopathy. Uncontrolled infection, other autoimmune disease, pregnancy or lactation led to exclusion. This CDR3 contains 16 residues. Germline V gene lookup returns CDR1 MDHEN and CDR2 SYDVKM. V gave up 6 bases and J gave up 1 base, with 18 bases separating them.

The specimen sequenced was blood. The TCR sequence derives from a young woman with Graves' ophthalmopathy. V usage is TRBV28 and J usage is TRBJ1-2, with a tentative D call TRBD1 (5 bases). The CDR3 nucleotides read TGTGCCAGCAGCCTTGGGTGGGACCCCCTTAACTATGGCTACACCTTC. This sequence encodes CASSLGWDPLNYGYTF.